Many counts were recorded for the clone carrying this TCR beta chain. This specimen belongs to a study of breast tumors, draining lymph nodes, adjacent tissues. Germline loops: CDR1 SEHNR, CDR2 FQNEAQ (reference sequence). The CDR3 covers 17 residues. The V and J ends lost 4 bases and 6 bases, in that order; junction bases with no gene match: 14. TCRdb called the multiplex PCR reads again in MiXCR, with one record for every CDR3 protein. This table holds 10,000 or so distinct CDR3 sequences, under 50% found once. The sample taken for sequencing was tumor-adjacent breast tissue. The genes are TRBV7-9 and TRBJ2-5, with 10 nucleotides matching TRBD1. This clonotype was sampled from a female donor with breast cancer. Some clones in this sample may be carry-over from other donors' samples. For the CDR3, the DNA is TGTGCCAGCAGCTCCCTAACCTTGACAGGGGGCAGGAAGACCCAGTACTTC. It specifies CASSSLTLTGGRKTQYF.